One sample yielded the 18 T cell receptor beta chains listed below, sequenced in a study of cytomegalovirus exposure and HLA in healthy donors. The PCR made use of 60 Vbeta and 13 Jbeta primers. Assay: immunoSEQ multiplex PCR; the TCRdb copy retains only in-frame clones and omits some. The repertoire shows tens of thousands of clones; the top ten hold around 1.1%. The source material was PBMCs. Receptors originate from a woman in her twenties or thirties in good health and CMV-seronegative.

The rearrangement joins TRBV4-1 to TRBJ1-3; D call uncertain. Germline CDR1 MGHRA, CDR2 YSYEKL. The CDR3 runs 15 residues. V lost 1 base and J 0 bases, leaving 7 bases between the germline ends. The CDR3 nucleotides are TGCGCCAGCAGCCAAGTTCTAGTCTCTGGAAACACCATATATTTT. Protein product: CASSQVLVSGNTIYF.

V gene TRBV7-8 combines with J gene TRBJ2-7; D may be TRBD2 (5 bases). V lost 1 base, J lost 2 bases, and 9 bases lay in between. From germline, CDR1 is SGHVS and CDR2 FQNEAQ. There are 14 residues in the CDR3. The CDR3 bases are TGTGCCAGCAGCTTAGTCCCGGGAACCTACGAGCAGTACTTC. It is translated as CASSLVPGTYEQYF.

The V and J genes are TRBV19 and TRBJ2-3, with 7 positions matching TRBD2. V gave up 4 bases and J gave up 0 bases; unmatched junction bases: 7. There are 16 residues in the CDR3. The germline V gene has CDR1 LNHDA and CDR2 SQIVND (reference sequence). The CDR3 here is CASSTWTGLSTDTQYF. Here the CDR3 DNA reads TGTGCCAGTAGTACCTGGACGGGACTAAGCACAGATACGCAGTATTTT.

The chain's CDR3 is CASSLDPGGSTDTQYF. Here the CDR3 DNA reads TGTGCCAGCAGCTTAGACCCAGGGGGTAGCACAGATACGCAGTATTTT. The rearrangement links TRBV7-8 to TRBJ2-3; the match to TRBD1 covers 7 bases. The germline V gene has CDR1 SGHVS and CDR2 FQNEAQ. J gave up 0 bases and V 1 base, and 4 bases lay outside the gene matches. The CDR3 is 16 residues long. Complete variable domain (other parts from reference TRBV7-8 and TRBJ2-3): GAGVSQSPRYKVAKRGQDVALRCDPISGHVSLFWYQQALGQGPEFLTYFQNEAQLDKSGLPSDRFFAERPEGSVSTLKIQRTQQEDSAVYLCASSLDPGGSTDTQYFGPGTRLTVL.

The rearrangement uses TRBV7-9 and TRBJ2-3, with TRBD2 matching over 7 bases. Germline assignment: CDR1 SEHNR and CDR2 FQNEAQ (reference sequence). With 5 bases clipped from V and 0 bases from J, the junction kept 11 bases outside the gene matches. This CDR3 region has 17 residues. As DNA, the CDR3 is TGTGCCAGCAGCGTAAGTCCTAGCGGCGGTAGCACAGATACGCAGTATTTT. As protein: CASSVSPSGGSTDTQYF.

The chain carries TRBV19 and TRBJ1-1, with no clear D. Germline-derived CDR1 and CDR2 are LNHDA and SQIVND (reference sequence). The CDR3 has 13 residues. The V and J ends lost 3 bases and 3 bases respectively, with 8 bases between them. In DNA, the CDR3 is TGTGCCAGTAGTATGGGGAGGGACACTGAAGCTTTCTTT. As protein: CASSMGRDTEAFF.

This chain links TRBV6-1 with TRBJ1-2; no definite D call. The CDR3 consists of 10 residues. Germline CDR1 reads MNHNS; CDR2 reads SASEGT. Trimming removed 4 bases at V and 9 bases at J, with 6 bases between. The CDR3 coding sequence is TGTGCCAGCAGTGGAGGGAGCTACACCTTC. This encodes CASSGGSYTF.

V is TRBV25-1 and J is TRBJ2-2, with 10 bases fitting TRBD1. The CDR3 spans 14 residues. Germline V CDR1 and CDR2: MGHDK, SYGVNS. The V segment lost 6 bases and the J segment 4 bases; nucleotides outside the gene matches: 2. DNA for the CDR3: TGTGCCAGCAGGGGGACAGGGGCCACCGGGGAGCTGTTTTTT. Translation: CASRGTGATGELFF.

The genes are TRBV2 and TRBJ2-5, with D perhaps matching TRBD1 (6 bases). Per germline, CDR1 SNHLY and CDR2 FYNNEI. Trimming shortened V by 4 bases and J by 2 bases, and 11 bases separated the two germline ends. The CDR3 runs to 14 residues. CDR3 in amino acids: CASSGGQSQETQYF. The CDR3 coding sequence is TGTGCCAGCAGTGGAGGACAGTCTCAAGAGACCCAGTACTTC.

The genes are TRBV2 and TRBJ1-5, with 8 bases aligning to TRBD1. V lost 6 bases to trimming and J lost 1 base; unmatched junction nucleotides: 5. The CDR3 has 15 residues. CDR1 SNHLY and CDR2 FYNNEI come from the germline V gene. CDR3 DNA: TGTGCCAGCAGCAGACAGGGGTTCAGCAATCAGCCCCAGCATTTT. Residues: CASSRQGFSNQPQHF.

V gene TRBV2 combines with J gene TRBJ2-2; 11 bases are shared with TRBD2. The CDR3 has 17 amino acids. Germline CDR1 is SNHLY and CDR2 is FYNNEI. V dropped 2 bases and J dropped 3; count of bases not matched to a gene: 5. The CDR3 loop reads CASSERRGLADTGELFF. DNA of the CDR3: TGTGCCAGCAGTGAAAGGAGGGGACTAGCGGACACCGGGGAGCTGTTTTTT.

The V and J genes are TRBV2 and TRBJ2-1; TRBD2 matches 10 bases. The CDR3 has 15 residues. V was pared by 8 bases and J by 10 bases, with 14 bases of the junction left unmatched. Germline V lookup: CDR1 SNHLY, CDR2 FYNNEI. The CDR3 region is CASRVGLAGVSEQFF. DNA for the CDR3: TGTGCCAGCCGGGTGGGTCTAGCGGGGGTGAGCGAGCAGTTCTTC.

The V and J genes are TRBV30 and TRBJ1-5; possibly TRBD1 for D (5 bases). In germline, CDR1 is GTSNPN, CDR2 SVGIG (reference sequence). The CDR3 loop spans 12 amino acids. V dropped 5 bases and J dropped 5 bases, with 10 bases sitting between them. In DNA, the CDR3 is TGTGCCTGGTCCTCAGGGCATCAGCCCCAGCATTTT. Translating gives CAWSSGHQPQHF.

This chain connects TRBV18 to TRBJ2-2; 9 bases match TRBD1. From germline, CDR1 is KGHSH and CDR2 LQKENI. CDR3 size: 15 residues. V was clipped by 2 bases and J by 7 bases; unmatched bases: 5. The CDR3 nucleotides are TGTGCCAGCTCACCAAAACAGGGGGCCGTCGGGGAGCTGTTTTTT. Protein sequence: CASSPKQGAVGELFF.

This chain connects TRBV19 to TRBJ1-2; D call uncertain. This CDR3 spans 16 amino acids. Germline values: CDR1 LNHDA, CDR2 SQIVND (reference sequence). Trimming took 6 bases from V and 0 from J, leaving 17 bases between them. The chain's CDR3 is CASSSGSYPSNYGYTF. Written as DNA, the CDR3 is TGTGCCAGTAGCTCGGGGTCATATCCCTCTAACTATGGCTACACCTTC.

This sequence joins TRBV5-6 and TRBJ2-7; 8 positions agree with TRBD1. The CDR3 has 14 residues. Germline values: CDR1 SGHDT, CDR2 YYEEEE. V shed 5 bases and J 5 bases; nucleotides not matched to a gene: 9. CDR3 in amino acids: CASRDDRGGNEQYF. The CDR3 bases are TGTGCCAGCAGGGACGACAGGGGCGGAAACGAGCAGTACTTC.

The chain joins TRBV30 to TRBJ2-7, with 9 bases identical to TRBD2. V lost 1 base to trimming and J lost 2 bases; unmatched junction nucleotides: 6. The germline CDR1 and CDR2 sequences are GTSNPN and SVGIG (reference sequence). The CDR3 loop spans 15 amino acids. CDR3 sequence reads: CAWSEAGGLAYEQYF. CDR3 bases: TGTGCCTGGAGTGAAGCGGGAGGTCTTGCCTACGAGCAGTACTTC.

This chain connects TRBV10-3 to TRBJ2-3; no reliable D call. CDR3 length equals 14 residues. Germline V gives CDR1 ENHRY, CDR2 SYGVKD. Trimming cost V 0 bases and J 4 bases, with 8 bases left between them. The CDR3: CAISESPYSDTQYF. DNA for the CDR3: TGTGCCATCAGTGAGTCCCCTTATTCAGATACGCAGTATTTT.